This T cell receptor (beta chain) comes out of a study of regulatory T cells in long-lasting Graves disease. CDR1 SEHNR and CDR2 FQNEAQ come from the germline V gene (reference sequence). Trimming cost V 1 base and J 8 bases, with 6 bases left between them. The CDR3 extends over 11 amino acids. The study, taken as a whole, reports: Preferential use of TRBV28, TRBJ1-2 and TRBJ2-5 was seen in persistent disease. Since the sample size was small, accuracy may have been reduced.

Time point indicated: newly diagnosed GD, antithyroid drugs for less than 3 months. TCR sequences were obtained from RNA taken from PBMCs. The authors built TCR beta libraries using iRepertoire HTBI primers and Arm-PCR of CDR3 regions. TCRdb itself ran the multiplex PCR reads through MiXCR, one entry per CDR3 protein. This sample carries roughly 420,000 distinct CDR3 sequences, about 15% of them seen once, and the ten largest clones take approximately 15%. This clonotype appeared a few times. Its antigen is unknown. A much more abundant neighbour one base away suggests this may be a read error. These same data were also listed under a study on T cells in Graves' hyperthyroidism and ophthalmopathy. That study adds: Researchers found most expanded thyroid clonotypes above 0.001 in blood as well. In simple terms, a model built on 13 V-J features told ophthalmopathy apart from stable hyperthyroidism.

V usage is TRBV7-9 and J usage is TRBJ2-7, with no clear D. Sequencing used peripheral blood mononuclear cells (PBMCs), obtained at new diagnosis, from a patient treated with antithyroid drugs. The sequence was obtained from a woman aged 50 to 60 with Graves disease. The CDR3 coding sequence is TGTGCCAGCAGCTTAGAATACCAGCAGTACTTC. Translating gives CASSLEYQQYF.